These 18 T cell receptor beta chains share one sample of origin, sequenced in a study of T-cell memory formation after mild COVID-19. One entry per CDR3 protein, called by TCRdb with MiXCR from the 5' RACE reads. The sample lists 300,000 to 350,000 distinct CDR3 sequences; approximately 19% were seen once. Sequencing used PBMCs or a T cell subset sorted from them (not recorded which). These receptors came from a man aged 18 to 29 who had mild COVID-19 (a few samples of this study predate the infection). Cell type and time point are not known.

This clonotype was found a few times. The V and J genes are TRBV5-1 and TRBJ2-5, with 7 bases identical to TRBD2. With V trimmed by 0 bases and J by 0 bases, 2 bases remained unmatched. CDR1 is SGHRS, CDR2 YFSETQ, per germline. The length of the CDR3 is 15 residues. The DNA for the CDR3 is TGCGCCAGCAGCTTGGACGGGAGGTACCAAGAGACCCAGTACTTC. Translating gives CASSLDGRYQETQYF.

This clonotype has more than one count but fewer than ten. Here the CDR3 reads CASTPEGTDTQYF. In DNA form, the CDR3 reads TGTGCCAGCACCCCGGAGGGCACAGATACGCAGTATTTT. The rearrangement uses TRBV7-9 and TRBJ2-3, with D possibly TRBD2 on 5 matching bases. Trimming shortened V by 7 bases and J by 1 base, and 9 bases separated the two germline ends. In germline, CDR1 is SEHNR, CDR2 FQNEAQ (reference sequence). The CDR3 is made up of 13 amino acids.

This clonotype showed up just a few times. The gene calls are TRBV20-1 and TRBJ1-2, with D maybe TRBD1 (5 bases). Trimming pared 3 bases from V and 6 bases from J, leaving 8 bases between. The germline gives CDR1 DFQATT, CDR2 SNEGSKA (reference sequence). CDR3 length equals 11 residues. CDR3: CSARGTDGYTF. CDR3 nucleotide sequence: TGCAGTGCTAGGGGGACGGATGGCTACACCTTC.

Only a few counts were recorded for this clonotype. The V call is TRBV18, the J call TRBJ2-7; 7 nucleotides agree with TRBD1. CDR1 and CDR2 (germline): KGHSH, LQKENI. J lost 3 bases, V lost 2 bases, and 10 bases had no gene match. The CDR3 contains 16 residues. The CDR3 bases are TGTGCCAGCTCACCAGGGCAGGGCAGGGACAGCTACGAGCAGTACTTC. This translates into CASSPGQGRDSYEQYF.

This clonotype was recorded a few times. The chain employs TRBV2 and TRBJ2-1; TRBD2 aligns across 8 bases. Germline trimming cut 10 bases from V and 7 bases from J; bases unmatched to any gene: 12. Germline CDR1 reads SNHLY; CDR2 reads FYNNEI. The CDR3 runs 14 residues. The CDR3 loop reads CAITRGAPRNEQFF. DNA of the CDR3: TGTGCCATCACGCGGGGGGCCCCTAGGAATGAGCAGTTCTTC.

This clonotype occurred a few times. The chain uses TRBV4-1 and TRBJ1-2; D remains ambiguous. The germline CDR1 and CDR2 sequences are MGHRA and YSYEKL. Trimming took 3 bases from V and 13 from J, leaving 12 bases between them. The CDR3 totals 11 residues. The CDR3, as DNA: TGCGCCAGCAGCCACCTGCCCGTAATCACCTTC. This sequence encodes CASSHLPVITF.

The genes are TRBV28 and TRBJ2-3; TRBD1 matches at 7 bases. After removal of 5 bases from V and 2 bases from J, the junction contained 4 bases not matched to a gene. The CDR3 consists of 14 residues. The germline V gene encodes CDR1 MDHEN and CDR2 SYDVKM. The CDR3 DNA is TGTGCCAGCAGTGGTGGACAGGACACAGATACGCAGTATTTT. Translating gives CASSGGQDTDTQYF.

This clonotype was observed a handful of times. This sequence joins TRBV7-2 and TRBJ2-1, with 13 bases lining up with TRBD2. The germline V gene has CDR1 SGHTA and CDR2 FQGNSA. Trimming at V came to 5 bases and at J to 4 bases, leaving 8 bases not matched to a gene. CDR3 length: 17 amino acids. This CDR3 is CASSRFLTSGGYNEQFF. The DNA for the CDR3 is TGTGCCAGCAGCCGATTCCTGACTAGCGGGGGGTACAATGAGCAGTTCTTC. The full variable domain, its missing parts supplied by reference TRBV7-2 and TRBJ2-1, is GAGVSQSPSNKVTEKGKDVELRCDPISGHTALYWYRQSLGQGLEFLIYFQGNSAPDKSGLPSDRFSAERTGGSVSTLTIQRTQQEDSAVYLCASSRFLTSGGYNEQFFGPGTRLTVL.

In its sample, this clonotype was seen a few times. The J gene is TRBJ2-3, the V gene TRBV10-2, with D possibly being TRBD2 (6 bases). Germline V gives CDR1 WSHSY, CDR2 SAAADI. CDR3 length: 14 residues. V lost 2 bases and J lost 7, with 13 bases in between. The CDR3 DNA is TGCGCCAGCAGTGAGACGACTAGTCACAATACGCAGTATTTT. This gives the protein CASSETTSHNTQYF.

The chain uses TRBV5-6 and TRBJ2-3; tentative D call: TRBD2 (5 bases). The germline V gene encodes CDR1 SGHDT and CDR2 YYEEEE. CDR3 length: 16 residues. V was cut by 0 bases and J by 0 bases, with 11 bases left in between. The CDR3 spells CASSLAGDSSTDTQYF. The CDR3 region has the DNA TGTGCCAGCAGCTTGGCCGGGGATTCTAGCACAGATACGCAGTATTTT.

A few counts support this clonotype. V is TRBV20-1 and J is TRBJ1-2, with D unclear. Per the germline V gene, CDR1 is DFQATT and CDR2 is SNEGSKA (reference sequence). The CDR3 has 15 residues. The V gene lost 2 bases and the J gene lost 5 bases, with 18 bases spanning the gap. CDR3 sequence reads: CSARPGVEEVYGYTF. CDR3 DNA: TGCAGTGCTAGACCCGGGGTGGAGGAAGTGTATGGCTACACCTTC.

The rearrangement links TRBV7-2 to TRBJ2-5; 8 positions agree with TRBD2. J was trimmed by 5 bases and V by 5 bases; bases with no gene match: 16. The CDR3 sequence is 17 residues long. The V gene's germline CDR1 is SGHTA and CDR2 FQGNSA. CDR3 bases: TGTGCCAGCAGCCATCCAGGGTCTGCGGGGGGTGGGGAGACCCAGTACTTC. Its protein product is CASSHPGSAGGGETQYF.

In its sample, this clonotype was seen a few times. This chain connects TRBV7-9 to TRBJ2-5, with D uncertain. The germline CDR1 and CDR2 sequences are SEHNR and FQNEAQ (reference sequence). Trimming shortened V by 5 bases and J by 0 bases, and 10 bases separated the two germline ends. This CDR3 has 14 amino acids. The CDR3 protein is CASSPAFDQETQYF. CDR3 bases: TGTGCCAGCAGCCCCGCCTTTGACCAAGAGACCCAGTACTTC.

This clonotype has just a few counts. V and J are TRBV5-1 and TRBJ2-1, with 8 bases lining up with TRBD1. Trimming removed 5 bases from V and 1 base from J; junction bases left unmatched: 8. Germline V gene lookup returns CDR1 SGHRS and CDR2 YFSETQ. The CDR3 spans 16 residues. The CDR3 sequence is CASRWPRQGSYNEQFF. CDR3 coding DNA: TGCGCCAGCAGATGGCCGCGACAGGGGTCCTACAATGAGCAGTTCTTC.

V gene TRBV9 combines with J gene TRBJ1-2, with D hard to call. V lost 1 base, J lost 4 bases, and 20 bases lay in between. Germline CDR1 reads SGDLS; CDR2 reads YYNGEE. The CDR3 extends over 17 amino acids. DNA of the CDR3: TGTGCCAGCAGCGTATTAGCAGGACCACTAAGGTCCTATGGCTACACCTTC. Its translation: CASSVLAGPLRSYGYTF.

This clonotype was recorded a few times. The chain joins TRBV27 to TRBJ2-7; maybe TRBD2 (5 bases). Trimming removed 4 bases at V and 4 bases at J, with 14 bases between. The CDR3 contains 14 residues. Germline V gives CDR1 MNHEY, CDR2 SMNVEV (reference sequence). In DNA form, the CDR3 reads TGTGCCAGCAGTTCCGCGCTCGGGGTTTACGAGCAGTACTTC. Translation gives CASSSALGVYEQYF.

The rearrangement links TRBV2 to TRBJ2-5; maybe TRBD1 (6 bases). The V end was cut by 5 bases, the J end by 5 bases, with 12 bases between. CDR1 is SNHLY, CDR2 FYNNEI, per germline. The CDR3 spans 13 residues. CDR3 bases: TGTGCCAGCAGTTACAGGGTGGGCGAGACCCAGTACTTC. Translation: CASSYRVGETQYF.

The table lists this clonotype with many counts. The V gene is TRBV12-3 or TRBV12-4, the J gene TRBJ2-3; D remains ambiguous. V was shortened by 8 bases and J by 4 bases, with 4 bases between the two germline ends. This CDR3 spans 10 amino acids. The CDR3 here is CASGPDTQYF. The CDR3 coding sequence is TGTGCCAGCGGACCAGATACGCAGTATTTT.